Following are 13 T cell receptor beta chains from one sample sequenced in a study of read filtering for tumor transcriptome and immune sequencing. From approximately 430 ng of RNA, a library with molecular barcoded alpha/delta and beta/gamma adaptors was made. TCRdb fed the reads into MiXCR, producing one record per CDR3 protein. The sample includes some 48,000 distinct CDR3 sequences, less than 20% of them seen just once. Sequences were obtained from a population of CD138-negative cells sorted from bone marrow. The receptors originated from a donor at least 40 years old with multiple myeloma.

This clonotype has just a few counts. This may be a read error, as it is one base from a much larger clone. The chain carries TRBV4-1 and TRBJ2-1; D ambiguous. Germline V CDR1 and CDR2: MGHRA, YSYEKL. The CDR3 runs 12 residues. CDR3 sequence reads: CASESTKNEQLF. The CDR3 region has the DNA TGCGCCAGCGAGTCCACAAAAAATGAGCAGCTCTTC.

This clonotype was found many times. The chain combines TRBV28 with TRBJ2-5; 7 bases align to TRBD2. In germline, CDR1 is MDHEN, CDR2 SYDVKM. The CDR3 sequence is 16 residues long. The J segment lost 3 bases and the V segment lost 4 bases, leaving 11 bases of the junction unmatched. CDR3 sequence: CASSSNWGGIKETQYF. The CDR3 DNA reads as TGTGCCAGCAGTTCCAACTGGGGGGGAATAAAAGAGACCCAGTACTTC. Supplemented by reference TRBV28 and TRBJ2-5, the full variable domain reads DVKVTQSSRYLVKRTGEKVFLECVQDMDHENMFWYRQDPGLGLRLIYFSYDVKMKEKGDIPEGYSVSREKKERFSLILESASTNQTSMYLCASSSNWGGIKETQYFGPGTRLLVL.

This clonotype was counted between two and nine times. The V and J genes are TRBV9 and TRBJ1-2, with D possibly TRBD1 on 6 matching bases. This CDR3 has 15 amino acids. The V gene lost 0 bases and the J gene lost 3 bases, with 12 bases spanning the gap. From germline, CDR1 is SGDLS and CDR2 YYNGEE. CDR3 loop: CASSVEVAGDYGYTF. In DNA, the CDR3 is TGTGCCAGCAGCGTAGAGGTGGCAGGGGACTATGGCTACACCTTC.

In its sample, this clonotype was seen many times. V gene TRBV3-1 combines with J gene TRBJ2-7; 13 bases match TRBD2. Germline lookup yields CDR1 LGHDT and CDR2 YNNKEL (reference sequence). The CDR3 runs 15 residues. With 4 bases clipped from V and 7 bases from J, the junction kept 7 bases outside the gene matches. CDR3 region: CASSPGLAGLREQYF. DNA for the CDR3: TGTGCCAGCAGCCCGGGACTAGCGGGGTTGAGGGAGCAGTACTTC.

As regards this clonotype: A much larger clone differs from this one at a single base, so this may be a read error. The CDR3 end shows no conserved phenylalanine or tryptophan, and so a read error is likely. The chain employs TRBV19 and TRBJ1-1, with unresolved D. Germline V gene sequence: CDR1 LNHDA, CDR2 SQIVND (reference sequence). Trimming took off 4 bases at V and 8 bases at J, with 11 bases between the two ends. CDR3 length: 12 residues. As DNA, the CDR3 is TGTGCCAGTAGTAATCGGGGTCTGGAAGCTTTCTCT. Protein product: CASSNRGLEAFS.

The CDR3 loop is CASSSPSGSYEQYF. Written as DNA, the CDR3 is TGTGCCAGCAGCTCTCCCTCAGGATCTTACGAGCAGTACTTC. This chain links TRBV7-9 with TRBJ2-7; D is ambiguous. The CDR3 is 14 residues long. The V and J ends lost 4 bases and 4 bases respectively, with 14 bases between them. Germline V gene data show CDR1 as SEHNR and CDR2 as FQNEAQ (reference sequence).

This clonotype was recorded only once. J is TRBJ2-1 and V is TRBV11-3, with TRBD2 matching over 8 bases. The germline gives CDR1 SGHNT, CDR2 YENEEA. This CDR3 region has 16 residues. The junction had 12 bases not matched to a gene; V was cut back by 3 bases and J by 8 bases. The CDR3 loop reads CASSFGLAGVDDEQFF. The CDR3 bases are TGTGCCAGCAGCTTCGGACTAGCTGGAGTAGACGATGAGCAGTTCTTC.

This clonotype appeared many times. CDR3 sequence reads: CASSGSRSNTGELFF. CDR3 nucleotides: TGTGCCAGCAGTGGGTCTAGATCGAACACCGGGGAGCTGTTTTTT. This chain connects TRBV12-3 or TRBV12-4 to TRBJ2-2; D not resolved. Trimming shortened V by 5 bases and J by 0 bases, and 10 bases separated the two germline ends. The CDR3 sequence is 15 residues long.

Comments on this clonotype: The junction departs from germline at one end; a sequencing error may be responsible. V and J are TRBV27 and TRBJ2-2; D might be TRBD2 (6 bases). The CDR3 totals 15 residues. Per the germline V gene, CDR1 is MNHEY and CDR2 is SMNVEV (reference sequence). CDR3 nucleotide sequence: TGTGCCAGCGCTGGCGGGACTCGTGACACCGGAGAGCTGTTTTTT. Translating it yields CASAGGTRDTGELFF.

Many counts were recorded for this clonotype. The chain couples TRBV5-4 to TRBJ2-3, with TRBD2 matching 13 bases. V lost 4 bases and J lost 1; bases outside the gene matches: 6. CDR3 length equals 17 residues. Germline assignment: CDR1 SGHNT and CDR2 YYREEE (reference sequence). The CDR3 here is CASSPRTSGSGTDTQYF. CDR3 sequence (DNA): TGTGCCAGCAGCCCCAGGACTAGCGGGAGTGGCACAGATACGCAGTATTTT.

This clonotype was observed a handful of times. The J gene is TRBJ2-1, the V gene TRBV5-1; D assignment may be TRBD1 or TRBD2 (5 bases each). With 4 bases removed from V and 8 bases from J, the gap between germline ends came to 16 bases. The CDR3 has 14 amino acids. Per germline, CDR1 SGHRS and CDR2 YFSETQ. The CDR3 region has the DNA TGCGCCAGCAGCGTTCTGGGGGATCAAGATGAGCAGTTCTTC. Amino acids: CASSVLGDQDEQFF. Looking up the rest from reference TRBV5-1 and TRBJ2-1 gives the full variable domain: KAGVTQTPRYLIKTRGQQVTLSCSPISGHRSVSWYQQTPGQGLQFLFEYFSETQRNKGNFPGRFSGRQFSNSRSEMNVSTLELGDSALYLCASSVLGDQDEQFFGPGTRLTVL.

By frequency in the sample, this clonotype is medium-sized. V and J are TRBV30 and TRBJ1-6, with D maybe TRBD1 (6 bases). The CDR3 spans 12 residues. The germline V and J ends were trimmed by 1 base and 8 bases, with 6 bases remaining between them. CDR1 and CDR2 from the germline V gene are GTSNPN and SVGIG (reference sequence). The CDR3 spells CAWSGQDSPLHF. The CDR3 DNA sequence: TGTGCCTGGAGTGGACAGGATTCACCCCTCCACTTT.

To note about this clonotype: Without the conserved terminal phenylalanine or tryptophan, this CDR3 likely stems from a read error. The genes are TRBV28 and TRBJ2-1; D not certain. From germline, CDR1 is MDHEN and CDR2 SYDVKM. The CDR3 runs to 11 residues. The CDR3: CASSLSAEQFL. For the CDR3, the DNA is TGTGCTAGCAGTTTATCGGCTGAGCAGTTCCTC.